This T cell receptor beta chain is from a study of blood T cell repertoires in COVID-19. Authors' analysis steps: Quantification of nucleated cells was approximated via reference gene primer amplification. Profiling relied on immunoSEQ multiplex PCR, and the TCRdb table lists in-frame clones only, not all of them. The V and J calls and clone size come from that table; D and trimming were worked out from the DNA. The table includes about 100,000 clones, about 83% detected once. The specimen was peripheral blood. The sequence derives from a human donor in a cohort sampled during active COVID-19.

CDR3 loop: CASSLAGLAGNTGELFF. The CDR3 bases are TGTGCCAGCAGCTTGGCGGGACTAGCGGGGAACACCGGGGAGCTGTTTTTT. This rearrangement joins TRBV5-4 to TRBJ2-2, with 12 bases identical to TRBD2. CDR1 is SGHNT and CDR2 is YYREEE in the germline V gene (reference sequence). V trimming: 0 bases; J trimming: 1 base; junction bases outside the gene matches: 1. The CDR3 totals 17 residues.